Sequencing of this T cell receptor (beta chain) was carried out in a study of cytomegalovirus exposure and HLA in healthy donors. Study results and limitations: For most subjects, TCR beta sequences were reported to predict HLA-A and HLA-B alleles with accuracy.

It was with 60 Vbeta and 13 Jbeta primers that the PCR ran. Assay used: immunoSEQ multiplex PCR; TCRdb lists only in-frame clones, some missing. In the table there are around 200,000 clones, around 80% of which are singletons. Note on this clone: The antigen remains undetermined.

CDR1 is SEHNR and CDR2 is FQNEAQ in the germline V gene (reference sequence). The CDR3 contains 13 residues. V lost 5 bases and J 7 bases, leaving 14 bases between the germline ends. The sample taken for sequencing was PBMCs. This chain uses TRBV7-9 with TRBJ1-2, with D tentatively TRBD1 (5 bases). This TCR was recovered from an older woman in good health and CMV-seropositive. The CDR3 region has the DNA TGTGCCAGCAGCCGTCCCCCCGGGGGTGGCTACACCTTC. Translating gives CASSRPPGGGYTF.